Sequencing of this TCR beta chain was carried out in a study of cytomegalovirus exposure and HLA in healthy donors. Notes on the study in general: In a later analysis, TCR beta V- and J-gene trimming showed a link to a missense DCLRE1C variant. Listed as cytomegalovirus-associated were around 160 TCR beta chains. A later look showed TCR association rates differing by HLA locus, highest for DRB1 and lowest for HLA-C. Among the most significant clusters, several appeared linked to common viral pathogens in a later analysis.

Turning to this clone: Its antigen is currently unknown.

The CDR3 is 13 residues long. Germline V lookup: CDR1 MNHEY, CDR2 SVGAGI. Between the trimmed V and J ends, which lost 0 bases and 8 bases, there was a span of 10 bases. In the PCR, 60 Vbeta and 13 Jbeta primers were used. The protocol was immunoSEQ multiplex PCR, while the TCRdb copy is restricted to in-frame clones and leaves out a portion. The table shows 120,000 or so clones, with 80% to 85% occurring only once. The sequence derives from a human donor in good health. J is TRBJ1-1 and V is TRBV6-5; TRBD1 might be the D (5 bases). The sequencing sample was made of PBMCs. The CDR3 reads CASSYSGQAEAFF. The CDR3 DNA follows: TGTGCCAGCAGTTACTCTGGACAAGCGGAAGCTTTCTTT.